This T cell receptor beta chain stems from a study of T cell responses to AZD1222 COVID-19 vaccine. Whole-study context: Investigators merged groups given second doses at roughly 4 or roughly 12 weeks.

Using immunoSEQ multiplex PCR, the repertoire was profiled, and TCRdb retains in-frame clones only, with some absent. This table has about 130,000 clones, roughly 90% appearing once. Germline assignment: CDR1 LNHDA and CDR2 SQIVND (reference sequence). Losses at the gene ends were 10 bases for V and 3 bases for J; bases not matched to a gene: 13. This CDR3 is built from 15 residues. This sequence joins TRBV19 and TRBJ2-7; 9 nucleotides match TRBD2. The clonotype comes from an adult in good health. The sample consisted of peripheral blood, taken on day 0 of AZD1222 vaccination. CDR3: CATSERSSGSYEQYF. CDR3 coding DNA: TGTGCCACCAGCGAAAGAAGTAGCGGGAGCTACGAGCAGTACTTC.